Listed here are 24 T cell receptor beta chains from one sample, sequenced in a study of control samples from healthy donors and cancer patients. The repertoire was sequenced with immunoSEQ multiplex PCR; TCRdb's copy has only in-frame clones and lacks some. The sample holds 130,000 to 150,000 clones, around 90% seen once. The sample comprised blood. These receptors all come from a man under 40 in good health.

The J gene is TRBJ2-3, the V gene TRBV10-1; TRBD2 agrees at 12 bases. In germline, CDR1 is WNHNN, CDR2 SYGVQD (reference sequence). The CDR3 is made up of 18 amino acids. Unmatched junction bases numbered 8, after V lost 4 bases and J lost 0 bases. The CDR3: CASSGASGGVTSTDTQYF. In DNA, the CDR3 is TGCGCCAGCAGTGGGGCTAGCGGGGGGGTGACTAGCACAGATACGCAGTATTTT.

Only one count was recorded for this clone. This chain joins TRBV27 and TRBJ1-5, with D perhaps matching TRBD1 (6 bases). The germline gives CDR1 MNHEY, CDR2 SMNVEV (reference sequence). This CDR3 is 14 amino acids long. The V gene lost 3 bases and the J gene lost 1 base, with 7 bases spanning the gap. The CDR3 nucleotides are TGTGCCAGCAGTTTGCAGGGGAGCAATCAGCCCCAGCATTTT. Its translation: CASSLQGSNQPQHF.

The chain combines TRBV3-1 (or the pseudogene TRBV3-2) with TRBJ1-4; 7 bases fit TRBD1. This CDR3 region has 15 residues. From germline, CDR1 is LGHDT and CDR2 YNNKEL (reference sequence). The junction had 2 bases not matched to a gene; V was cut back by 1 base and J by 3 bases. The CDR3 protein is CASSQAGTANEKLFF. CDR3 nucleotide sequence: TGTGCCAGCAGCCAAGCCGGGACAGCTAATGAAAAACTGTTTTTT.

This chain joins TRBV6-6 and TRBJ2-7; tentatively, D is TRBD2 (6 bases). The CDR3 totals 14 residues. CDR1 MNHNY and CDR2 SVGAGI come from the germline V gene (reference sequence). The V and J ends lost 7 bases and 9 bases respectively, with 22 bases between them. Here the CDR3 reads CASTIPGAGGSQYF. The DNA for the CDR3 is TGTGCCAGCACCATCCCTGGGGCCGGGGGATCGCAGTACTTC.

This clone was counted ten times or more. The chain is built from TRBV4-2 and TRBJ1-1; TRBD1 is a possible D gene (5 bases). V was clipped by 3 bases and J by 4 bases, with 15 bases between them. The length of the CDR3 is 15 residues. From germline, CDR1 is LGHNA and CDR2 YNFKEQ. The CDR3 nucleotides read TGTGCCAGCAGCCAGGCCGGATCCGGGGGCACTGAAGCTTTCTTT. Its protein is CASSQAGSGGTEAFF.

The chain has TRBV11-3 and TRBJ2-5; a possible D gene is TRBD1 (5 bases). V lost 3 bases to trimming and J lost 2 bases, with 7 bases between them. The CDR3 loop spans 13 amino acids. From germline, CDR1 is SGHNT and CDR2 YENEEA. The CDR3, as DNA: TGTGCCAGCAGCTTTGACAGACAAGAGACCCAGTACTTC. Translating it yields CASSFDRQETQYF.

The chain links TRBV19 to TRBJ2-3; 14 bases map to TRBD2. V was pared by 5 bases and J by 7 bases, with 8 bases of the junction left unmatched. Germline V gene lookup returns CDR1 LNHDA and CDR2 SQIVND (reference sequence). There are 16 residues in the CDR3. The CDR3 loop reads CASSAQGTSGSHTQYF. In DNA, the CDR3 is TGTGCCAGTAGTGCCCAAGGGACTAGCGGGAGCCATACGCAGTATTTT.

The CDR3 nucleotides are TGTGCCAGTAGTATGGGCGGGGGGCGCGAGACCCAGTACTTC. This sequence encodes CASSMGGGRETQYF. The chain uses TRBV19 and TRBJ2-5, with 8 bases fitting TRBD2. With V trimmed by 3 bases and J by 5 bases, 5 bases remained unmatched. The germline V gene has CDR1 LNHDA and CDR2 SQIVND (reference sequence). The CDR3 totals 14 residues.

The V and J genes are TRBV4-1 and TRBJ2-1, with 7 bases lining up with TRBD1. Per germline, CDR1 MGHRA and CDR2 YSYEKL. This CDR3 region has 16 residues. With V trimmed by 3 bases and J by 9 bases, 14 bases remained unmatched. CDR3 bases: TGCGCCAGCAGCCAGCTAGGGACAGCGGCATGGGGTGAGCAGTTCTTC. Amino acids: CASSQLGTAAWGEQFF.

This clone was seen just once. The chain is built from TRBV4-1 and TRBJ1-1; TRBD1 agrees at 11 bases. In germline, CDR1 is MGHRA, CDR2 YSYEKL. The V segment lost 1 base and the J segment 3 bases; nucleotides outside the gene matches: 4. The CDR3 contains 16 residues. The DNA for the CDR3 is TGCGCCAGCAGCCAAGTCTGGGACAGGGGGGACACTGAAGCTTTCTTT. Translating it yields CASSQVWDRGDTEAFF.

This sequence joins TRBV23-1 and TRBJ1-5; possible D gene TRBD1, 5 bases. TRBV23-1 is treated as an ORF (open reading frame) with a function not yet certain. This CDR3 region has 15 residues. Trimming removed 0 bases from V and 2 bases from J, with 8 bases in between. The CDR3 sequence is CASSQSGLRNQPQHF. CDR3 coding DNA: TGCGCCAGCAGTCAATCGGGACTTCGCAATCAGCCCCAGCATTTT.

This clone was found a few times. This chain links TRBV2 with TRBJ2-5; perhaps TRBD2 as D (7 bases). CDR1 is SNHLY, CDR2 FYNNEI, per germline. This CDR3 has 15 residues. Trimming cost V 2 bases and J 5 bases, with 15 bases left between them. CDR3 nucleotide sequence: TGTGCCAGCAGTGAAATAACAGGGAGGGGGGAGACCCAGTACTTC. Encoded protein: CASSEITGRGETQYF.

The gene calls are TRBV29-1 and TRBJ1-5, with unresolved D. The V end was cut by 7 bases, the J end by 0 bases, with 19 bases between. This CDR3 region has 16 residues. CDR1 and CDR2 (germline): SQVTM, ANQGSEA. Here the CDR3 DNA reads TGCAGCGGGGGTGGTAACACTCCAAATAGCAATCAGCCCCAGCATTTT. This translates into CSGGGNTPNSNQPQHF.

The J gene is TRBJ1-4, the V gene TRBV2, with no clear D. V was trimmed by 9 bases and J by 6 bases, leaving 14 bases between them. From germline, CDR1 is SNHLY and CDR2 FYNNEI. The CDR3 contains 13 residues. Here the CDR3 DNA reads TGTGCCAGTACCGCTGAAAACTATGAAAAACTGTTTTTT. This encodes CASTAENYEKLFF.

The table lists this clone with a count of one. V is TRBV5-1 and J is TRBJ2-3; 9 bases are a match to TRBD2. CDR3 length: 17 residues. CDR1 is SGHRS and CDR2 is YFSETQ in the germline V gene. V lost 4 bases, J lost 3 bases, and 12 bases stayed unmatched. The chain's CDR3 is CASSPAGGAGGTDTQYF. The CDR3 nucleotides are TGCGCCAGCAGCCCTGCCGGGGGAGCGGGGGGAACAGATACGCAGTATTTT.

This clone was seen only a few times. The V and J genes are TRBV5-1 and TRBJ2-3; D is unresolved. Germline CDR1 is SGHRS and CDR2 is YFSETQ. This CDR3 contains 16 residues. V lost 3 bases to trimming and J lost 2 bases, with 16 bases between them. The CDR3 region is CASSSRAGEYTDTQYF. CDR3 nucleotides: TGCGCCAGCAGCTCAAGGGCAGGAGAATACACAGATACGCAGTATTTT.

V is TRBV19 and J is TRBJ2-2; 12 bases agree with TRBD2. This CDR3 comprises 16 residues. V dropped 5 bases and J dropped 4; count of bases not matched to a gene: 5. CDR1 is LNHDA and CDR2 is SQIVND in the germline V gene (reference sequence). CDR3 region: CASSPPSGRVTGELFF. In DNA form, the CDR3 reads TGTGCCAGTAGTCCTCCTAGCGGGAGGGTCACCGGGGAGCTGTTTTTT. The entire variable domain, with the rest obtained from reference TRBV19 and TRBJ2-2, is as follows: DGGITQSPKYLFRKEGQNVTLSCEQNLNHDAMYWYRQDPGQGLRLIYYSQIVNDFQKGDIAEGYSVSREKKESFPLTVTSAQKNPTAFYLCASSPPSGRVTGELFFGEGSRLTVL.

V is TRBV29-1 and J is TRBJ2-3; 8 bases fit TRBD2. CDR1 SQVTM and CDR2 ANQGSEA come from the germline V gene. The CDR3 has 16 amino acids. The V segment lost 0 bases and the J segment 0 bases; nucleotides outside the gene matches: 5. The chain's CDR3 is CSVEDELAGSTDTQYF. As DNA, the CDR3 is TGCAGCGTTGAAGATGAGCTAGCGGGCAGCACAGATACGCAGTATTTT.

This clone was detected a few times. The chain is built from TRBV6-4 and TRBJ2-3, with 14 bases matching TRBD2. V dropped 3 bases and J dropped 6; count of bases not matched to a gene: 2. This CDR3 comprises 15 residues. Germline V lookup: CDR1 MRHNA, CDR2 SNTAGT. CDR3 DNA: TGTGCCAGCAGTGAGACTAGCGGGGGGGCCGATACGCAGTATTTT. Translation: CASSETSGGADTQYF.

The V gene is TRBV7-6, the J gene TRBJ2-7; tentative D call: TRBD2 (5 bases). The CDR3 has 15 residues. Trimming left V 5 bases short and J 6 bases short, with 20 bases between. Germline values: CDR1 SGHVS, CDR2 FNYEAQ. The CDR3 sequence: CASSLNSGSKAEQYF. The CDR3, as DNA: TGTGCCAGCAGCCTTAATTCGGGGTCCAAGGCCGAGCAGTACTTC.

This rearrangement joins TRBV7-2 to TRBJ2-1; D may be TRBD2 (6 bases). Trimming shortened V by 2 bases and J by 6 bases, and 11 bases separated the two germline ends. There are 14 residues in the CDR3. CDR1 SGHTA and CDR2 FQGNSA come from the germline V gene. Written as DNA, the CDR3 is TGTGCCAGCAGCTTAATGGGGGGAGGCAATGAGCAGTTCTTC. The encoded protein is CASSLMGGGNEQFF. The whole variable domain, filled in from reference TRBV7-2 and TRBJ2-1, reads GAGVSQSPSNKVTEKGKDVELRCDPISGHTALYWYRQSLGQGLEFLIYFQGNSAPDKSGLPSDRFSAERTGGSVSTLTIQRTQQEDSAVYLCASSLMGGGNEQFFGPGTRLTVL.

This chain uses TRBV15 with TRBJ2-1, with unresolved D. The CDR3 spans 15 residues. Trimming removed 0 bases from V and 5 bases from J, with 11 bases in between. Germline loops: CDR1 LNHNV, CDR2 YYDKDF (reference sequence). The CDR3 nucleotides are TGTGCCACCAGCAGAGATAAGGGTCTCAACAATGAGCAGTTCTTC. This codes for CATSRDKGLNNEQFF.

In this sample, this clone turned up a few times. The V call is TRBV11-2, the J call TRBJ1-6; D is perhaps TRBD1 (5 bases). Germline CDR1 SGHAT, CDR2 FQNNGV. V was clipped by 0 bases and J by 7 bases, with 13 bases between them. This CDR3 is built from 16 residues. The CDR3 is CASSLDISRANSPLHF. In nucleotides, the CDR3 is TGTGCCAGCAGCTTAGACATATCCAGGGCGAATTCACCCCTCCACTTT.

The V gene is TRBV13, the J gene TRBJ2-7, with D maybe TRBD2 (6 bases). V lost 5 bases and J 4 bases, leaving 27 bases between the germline ends. From germline, CDR1 is PRHDT and CDR2 FYEKMQ (reference sequence). CDR3 length equals 18 residues. The CDR3 protein is CASSATTSPRGARYEQYF. The CDR3 nucleotides are TGTGCCAGCAGCGCGACTACTAGCCCCCGCGGGGCAAGATACGAGCAGTACTTC. Full variable domain (rest looked up from reference TRBV13 and TRBJ2-7): AAGVIQSPRHLIKEKRETATLKCYPIPRHDTVYWYQQGPGQDPQFLISFYEKMQSDKGSIPDRFSAQQFSDYHSELNMSSLELGDSALYFCASSATTSPRGARYEQYFGPGTRLTVT.